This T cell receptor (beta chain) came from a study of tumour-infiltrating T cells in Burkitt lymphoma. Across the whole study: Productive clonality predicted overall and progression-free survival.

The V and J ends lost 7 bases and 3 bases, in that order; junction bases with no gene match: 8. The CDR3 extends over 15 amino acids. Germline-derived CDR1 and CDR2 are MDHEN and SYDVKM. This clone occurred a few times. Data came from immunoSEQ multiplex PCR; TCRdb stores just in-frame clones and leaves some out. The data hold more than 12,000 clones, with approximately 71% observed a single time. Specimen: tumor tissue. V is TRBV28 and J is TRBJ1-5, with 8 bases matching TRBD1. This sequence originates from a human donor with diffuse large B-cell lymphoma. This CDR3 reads CASTRADRDNQPQHF. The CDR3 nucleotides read TGTGCCAGCACCCGTGCGGACAGGGACAATCAGCCCCAGCATTTT.